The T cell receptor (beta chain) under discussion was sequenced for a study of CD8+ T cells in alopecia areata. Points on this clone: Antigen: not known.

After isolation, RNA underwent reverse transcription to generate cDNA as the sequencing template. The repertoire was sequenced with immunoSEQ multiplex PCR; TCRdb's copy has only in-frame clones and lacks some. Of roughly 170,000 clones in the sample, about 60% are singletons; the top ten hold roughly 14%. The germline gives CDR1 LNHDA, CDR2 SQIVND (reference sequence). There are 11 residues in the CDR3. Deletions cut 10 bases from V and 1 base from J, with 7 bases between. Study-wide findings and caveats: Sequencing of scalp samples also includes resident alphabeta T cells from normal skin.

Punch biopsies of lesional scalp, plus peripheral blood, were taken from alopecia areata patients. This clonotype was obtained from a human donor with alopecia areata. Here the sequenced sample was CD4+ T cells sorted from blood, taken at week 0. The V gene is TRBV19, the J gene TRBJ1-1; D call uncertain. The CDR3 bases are TGTGCCACCCGGAGGAACACTGAAGCTTTCTTT. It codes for CATRRNTEAFF.